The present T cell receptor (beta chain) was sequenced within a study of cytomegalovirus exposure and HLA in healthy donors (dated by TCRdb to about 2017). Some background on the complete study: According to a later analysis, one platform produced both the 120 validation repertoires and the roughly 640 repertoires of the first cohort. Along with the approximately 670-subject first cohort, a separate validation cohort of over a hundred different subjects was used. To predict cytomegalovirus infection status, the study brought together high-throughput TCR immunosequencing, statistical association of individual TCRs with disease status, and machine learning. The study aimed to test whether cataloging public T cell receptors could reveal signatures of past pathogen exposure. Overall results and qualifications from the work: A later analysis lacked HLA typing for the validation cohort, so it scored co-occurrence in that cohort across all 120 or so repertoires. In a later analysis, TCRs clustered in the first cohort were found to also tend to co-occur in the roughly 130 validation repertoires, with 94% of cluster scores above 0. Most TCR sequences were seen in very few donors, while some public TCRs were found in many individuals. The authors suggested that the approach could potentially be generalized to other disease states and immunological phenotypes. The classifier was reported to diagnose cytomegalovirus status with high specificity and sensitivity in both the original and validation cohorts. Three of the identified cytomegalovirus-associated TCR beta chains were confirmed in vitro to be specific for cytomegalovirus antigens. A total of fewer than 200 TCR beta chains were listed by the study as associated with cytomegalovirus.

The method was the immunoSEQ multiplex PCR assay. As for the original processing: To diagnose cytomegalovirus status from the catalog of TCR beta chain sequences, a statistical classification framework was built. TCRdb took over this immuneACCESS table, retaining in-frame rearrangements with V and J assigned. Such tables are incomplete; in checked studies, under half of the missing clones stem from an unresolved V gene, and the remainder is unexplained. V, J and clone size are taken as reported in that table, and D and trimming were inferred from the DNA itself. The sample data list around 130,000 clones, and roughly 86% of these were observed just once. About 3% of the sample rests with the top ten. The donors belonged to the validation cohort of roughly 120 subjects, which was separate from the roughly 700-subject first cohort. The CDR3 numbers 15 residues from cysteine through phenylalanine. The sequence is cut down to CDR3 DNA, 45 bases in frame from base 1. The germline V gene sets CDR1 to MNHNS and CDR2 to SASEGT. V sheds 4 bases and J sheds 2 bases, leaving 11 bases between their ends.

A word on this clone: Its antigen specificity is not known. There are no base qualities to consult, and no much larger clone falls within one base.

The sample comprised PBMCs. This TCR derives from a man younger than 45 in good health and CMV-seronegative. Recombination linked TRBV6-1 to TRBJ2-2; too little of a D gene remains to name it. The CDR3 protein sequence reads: CASSVTTINTGELFF. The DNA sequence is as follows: TGTGCCAGCAGTGTGACGACAATAAACACCGGGGAGCTGTTTTTT.